This TCR beta chain was found in a study of regulatory T cells in long-lasting Graves disease. Findings and limits, study-wide: There was favoring of TRBV28, TRBJ1-2 and TRBJ2-5 in persistent disease.

Assembly of TCR beta libraries relied on iRepertoire HTBI primers together with Arm-PCR of CDR3 regions. From the multiplex PCR reads, TCRdb called clonotypes with MiXCR, one entry per CDR3 protein. The sample yields roughly 420,000 distinct CDR3 sequences, 14% seen once. At least ten counts were recorded for this clonotype. What it binds is not known. Germline V gene sequence: CDR1 LGHDT, CDR2 YNNKEL (reference sequence). The CDR3 extends over 16 amino acids. The V and J ends lost 3 bases and 2 bases respectively, with 16 bases between them. Time point given: newly diagnosed GD, antithyroid drugs for less than 3 months. With RNA extracted from PBMCs as input, the TCR library was made. This same sample was also part of a study on T cells in Graves' hyperthyroidism and ophthalmopathy. That study adds: Uncontrolled infection, other autoimmune disease, pregnancy or lactation disqualified patients from enrolment. Ophthalmopathy and stable hyperthyroidism were separated by a 13 V-J model. It was a median approximately six months before onset that the model predicted ophthalmopathy.

The material was peripheral blood mononuclear cells (PBMCs), obtained at new diagnosis, from a patient treated with antithyroid drugs. This clonotype was sampled from a woman in her forties or fifties with Graves disease. This rearrangement joins TRBV3-1 to TRBJ2-5, with a weak D call TRBD1 (8 bases). CDR3 coding DNA: TGTGCCAGCAGCCAGGCGATACAGGGGGGGCAAGAGACCCAGTACTTC. Its translation: CASSQAIQGGQETQYF.